The 24 T cell receptor beta chains presented below share a single source sample, sequenced in a study of monozygotic twins with inflammatory bowel disease (dated by TCRdb to about 2019). Libraries came from 5' RACE. Sequenced using an Illumina HiSeq 2500. One entry per CDR3 protein sequence results from the TCRdb reprocessing of the reads, with DNA left out. The data table for this sample lists about 330,000 distinct CDR3 sequences. The biggest ten clones account for 2% to 2.5% of the sample. Material for sequencing was blood. The receptors stem from a human donor with ulcerative colitis or Crohn's disease, or a healthy co-twin of an affected twin (not recorded which).

The J gene is TRBJ2-3, the V gene TRBV13. The CDR3 runs to 12 residues. Per the germline V gene, CDR1 is PRHDT and CDR2 is FYEKMQ (reference sequence). CDR3 residues: CASSPSVDTQYF.

The V gene is TRBV12-3 or TRBV12-4, the J gene TRBJ2-5. CDR3 length: 15 amino acids. CDR3 in amino acids: CASSDSSLGRETQYF.

The CDR3 sequence is CASSRGKTYEQYF. The V gene is TRBV3-1, the J gene TRBJ2-7. The CDR3 extends over 13 amino acids. Germline CDR1 LGHDT, CDR2 YNNKEL (reference sequence).

CDR3 protein: CASSQDLAGLTEAFF. The chain is built from TRBV4-2 and TRBJ1-1. This CDR3 has 15 amino acids. The germline V gene encodes CDR1 LGHNA and CDR2 YNFKEQ.

The chain couples TRBV5-1 to TRBJ2-3; TCRdb selects TRBD2, and the lack of DNA leaves this call unchecked. Germline-derived CDR1 and CDR2 are SGHRS and YFSETQ. The CDR3 is 16 residues long. The CDR3 spells CASSSYREGGTDTQYF.

The V and J genes are TRBV7-9 and TRBJ1-3; TCRdb indicates TRBD1, and absent DNA this call remains unverified. Looked up from germline, CDR1 is SEHNR and CDR2 is FQNEAQ (reference sequence). The CDR3 totals 14 residues. The CDR3 region is CASRAGQAQDTIYF.

The genes are TRBV10-3 and TRBJ1-5; lacking DNA, the TRBD1 call made by TCRdb goes unchecked. Germline V gene sequence: CDR1 ENHRY, CDR2 SYGVKD. The CDR3 length is 14 residues. This CDR3 reads CATHYGQGSQPQHF.

V and J are TRBV4-2 and TRBJ2-4; TCRdb returns TRBD1, unconfirmable since there is no DNA. CDR3 length equals 21 residues. Germline V gives CDR1 LGHNA, CDR2 YNFKEQ. The CDR3 reads CASSQNLRTGSPNGAKNIQYF.

This rearrangement joins TRBV25-1 to TRBJ2-7. Germline assignment: CDR1 MGHDK and CDR2 SYGVNS. The CDR3 totals 12 residues. CDR3 in amino acids: CASSEDYYEQYF.

This chain uses TRBV10-3 with TRBJ2-7; the TRBD1 assignment by TCRdb is unverifiable without DNA. Per germline, CDR1 ENHRY and CDR2 SYGVKD. CDR3 length: 14 residues. The CDR3 here is CAISSTGASYEQYF.

The rearrangement links TRBV6-4 to TRBJ2-3; TCRdb lists TRBD2, though no DNA is available to test this call. This CDR3 has 15 amino acids. Germline V gene lookup returns CDR1 MRHNA and CDR2 SNTAGT. The CDR3 reads CASSDSGTGIDTQYF.

The rearrangement uses TRBV10-3 and TRBJ1-1; without DNA, the TCRdb call of TRBD1 cannot be checked. The germline CDR1 and CDR2 sequences are ENHRY and SYGVKD. The CDR3 is 16 amino acids. The CDR3 here is CAIRVNRGSPNTEAFF.

The rearrangement uses TRBV19 and TRBJ2-1. The CDR3 loop spans 11 amino acids. Germline V gene data show CDR1 as LNHDA and CDR2 as SQIVND (reference sequence). The CDR3 protein is CASSVSNEQFF. Filled out from reference TRBV19 and TRBJ2-1, the complete variable domain reads DGGITQSPKYLFRKEGQNVTLSCEQNLNHDAMYWYRQDPGQGLRLIYYSQIVNDFQKGDIAEGYSVSREKKESFPLTVTSAQKNPTAFYLCASSVSNEQFFGPGTRLTVL.

This rearrangement joins TRBV4-3 to TRBJ2-1; there is no DNA to check the TCRdb D call of TRBD1. The CDR3 covers 16 residues. Germline CDR1 is LGHNA and CDR2 is YSLEER. The CDR3 sequence is CASSQDRDRDYNEQFF.

V and J are TRBV5-4 and TRBJ2-7; the TRBD2 assignment by TCRdb is unverifiable without DNA. The CDR3 has 19 residues. The V gene's germline CDR1 is SGHNT and CDR2 YYREEE (reference sequence). The CDR3 here is CASSLRPGTSGASSYEQYF. The full variable domain, its missing parts supplied by reference TRBV5-4 and TRBJ2-7, is ETGVTQSPTHLIKTRGQQVTLRCSSQSGHNTVSWYQQALGQGPQFIFQYYREEENGRGNFPPRFSGLQFPNYSSELNVNALELDDSALYLCASSLRPGTSGASSYEQYFGPGTRLTVT.

The J gene is TRBJ2-3, the V gene TRBV15; the TCRdb D gene call, TRBD2, has no DNA to confirm it. Germline loops: CDR1 LNHNV, CDR2 YYDKDF (reference sequence). CDR3 length: 17 residues. The CDR3 sequence is CATSRDEAVPSTDTQYF.

V usage is TRBV7-2 and J usage is TRBJ1-2. CDR1 and CDR2 (germline): SGHTA, FQGNSA. The CDR3 length is 16 residues. The CDR3 protein is CASSLARTEPNYGYTF.

The chain combines TRBV5-6 with TRBJ1-6; TCRdb returns TRBD1, unconfirmable since there is no DNA. Germline CDR1 and CDR2: SGHDT and YYEEEE. The CDR3 sequence is 13 residues long. The CDR3 is CASSSTGDSPLHF.

CDR3 in amino acids: CATRAPYEQYF. The J gene is TRBJ2-7, the V gene TRBV6-4; no DNA is available, so the TRBD1 call from TCRdb remains unchecked. Germline CDR1 is MRHNA and CDR2 is SNTAGT. This CDR3 is 11 amino acids long.

The V call is TRBV30, the J call TRBJ2-3; the TRBD2 assignment by TCRdb is unverifiable without DNA. Germline V gene lookup returns CDR1 GTSNPN and CDR2 SVGIG (reference sequence). CDR3 length equals 15 residues. The CDR3 reads CAWNALAGGPDTQYF. The full variable domain, its missing parts supplied by reference TRBV30 and TRBJ2-3, is SQTIHQWPATLVQPVGSPLSLECTVEGTSNPNLYWYRQAAGRGLQLLFYSVGIGQISSEVPQNLSASRPQDRQFILSSKKLLLSDSGFYLCAWNALAGGPDTQYFGPGTRLTVL.

The gene calls are TRBV30 and TRBJ1-6. In germline, CDR1 is GTSNPN, CDR2 SVGIG (reference sequence). CDR3 length equals 14 residues. The CDR3 reads CAWSWSVYNSPLHF.

The CDR3 loop is CASSQGVNQPQHF. This chain connects TRBV4-3 to TRBJ1-5. CDR1 and CDR2 from the germline V gene are LGHNA and YSLEER. The CDR3 covers 13 residues.

This chain links TRBV20-1 with TRBJ1-2; TCRdb selects TRBD1, and the lack of DNA leaves this call unchecked. This CDR3 contains 17 residues. CDR1 is DFQATT, CDR2 SNEGSKA, per germline (reference sequence). CDR3 loop: CSARDRFGYRDNYGYTF.

This chain connects TRBV2 to TRBJ2-3; TCRdb calls TRBD2, which cannot be checked without DNA. Germline V gene data show CDR1 as SNHLY and CDR2 as FYNNEI. The CDR3 loop spans 14 amino acids. The CDR3 sequence: CASRYGGSSDTQYF.